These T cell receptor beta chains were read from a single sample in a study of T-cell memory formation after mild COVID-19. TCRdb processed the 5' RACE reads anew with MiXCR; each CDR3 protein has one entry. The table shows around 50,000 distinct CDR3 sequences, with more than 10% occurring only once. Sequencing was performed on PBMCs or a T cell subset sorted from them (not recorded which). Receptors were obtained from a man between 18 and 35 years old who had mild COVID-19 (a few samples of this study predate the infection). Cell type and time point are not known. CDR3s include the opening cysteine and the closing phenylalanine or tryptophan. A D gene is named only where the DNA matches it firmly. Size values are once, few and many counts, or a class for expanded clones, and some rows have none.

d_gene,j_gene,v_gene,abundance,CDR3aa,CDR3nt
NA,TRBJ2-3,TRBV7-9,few,CASTTSYYTQYF,TGTGCCAGCACCACTTCGTACTATACGCAGTATTTT
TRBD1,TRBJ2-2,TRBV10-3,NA,CAISQGANTGELFF,TGTGCCATCAGTCAGGGGGCGAACACCGGGGAGCTGTTTTTT
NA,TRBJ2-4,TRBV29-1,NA,CSVVASEDIQYF,TGCAGCGTTGTAGCGTCCGAGGACATTCAGTACTTC
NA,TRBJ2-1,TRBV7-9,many,CASSLGYNEQFF,TGTGCCAGCAGCTTAGGGTACAATGAGCAGTTCTTC
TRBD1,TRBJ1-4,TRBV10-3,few,CAARTGENEKLFF,TGTGCCGCCCGGACAGGGGAAAATGAAAAACTGTTTTTT
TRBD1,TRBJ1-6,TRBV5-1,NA,CASSLITGDSPLHF,TGCGCCAGCAGCTTGATCACAGGGGATTCACCCCTCCACTTT
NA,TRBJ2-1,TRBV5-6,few,CASSLVRGNSYEQFF,TGTGCCAGCAGCTTGGTCCGGGGGAACAGCTATGAGCAGTTCTTC
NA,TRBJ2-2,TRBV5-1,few,CASGDQGNTGELFF,TGCGCCAGCGGAGATCAGGGGAACACCGGGGAGCTGTTTTTT
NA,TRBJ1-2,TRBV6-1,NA,CASSPVTGTAFFNYGYTF,TGTGCCAGCAGTCCAGTTACCGGGACTGCCTTTTTCAACTATGGCTACACCTTC
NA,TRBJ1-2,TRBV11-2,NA,CASTGRSYGYTF,TGTGCCAGCACCGGACGGAGCTATGGCTACACCTTC
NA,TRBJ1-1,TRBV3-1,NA,CASSQGLERMNTEAFF,TGTGCCAGCAGCCAAGGTTTGGAGCGAATGAACACTGAAGCTTTCTTT
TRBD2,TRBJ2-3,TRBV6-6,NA,CASKPPGLAGSTDTQYF,TGTGCCAGCAAACCCCCGGGACTAGCGGGTAGCACAGATACGCAGTATTTT
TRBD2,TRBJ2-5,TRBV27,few,CASSPPRGLAVQETQYF,TGTGCCAGCAGTCCACCCCGGGGACTAGCTGTACAAGAGACCCAGTACTTC
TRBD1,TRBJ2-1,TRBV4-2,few,CASSTPGQVSYNEQFF,TGTGCCAGCAGCACCCCCGGACAGGTCTCCTACAATGAGCAGTTCTTC
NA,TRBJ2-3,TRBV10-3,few,CAISPPNTDTQYF,TGTGCCATCAGCCCTCCCAACACAGATACGCAGTATTTT
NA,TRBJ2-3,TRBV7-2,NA,CASSGADSPYTQYF,TGTGCCAGCAGCGGCGCCGACAGTCCATATACGCAGTATTTT
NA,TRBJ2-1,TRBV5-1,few,CASSLFLGRDSSSYNEQFF,TGCGCCAGCAGCTTGTTTTTGGGCCGGGACTCGAGCTCCTACAATGAGCAGTTCTTC
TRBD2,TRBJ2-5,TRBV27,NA,CASSFVWGGETQYF,TGTGCCAGCAGTTTCGTTTGGGGGGGGGAGACCCAGTACTTC
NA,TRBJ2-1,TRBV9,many,CASSPGSQQFF,TGTGCCAGCAGCCCAGGGTCCCAGCAGTTCTTC